This T cell receptor beta chain was observed in a study of human T cells and chemical hapten exposure. Study-level points and caveats: Controls formed significantly fewer large CDR3 similarity clusters than expanded TCRs did. Given that the donors had alopecia, their immune response may differ from that seen in healthy people.

As for this clonotype: Its antigen remains unknown. This may stem from a read error, because a much larger clone lies one nucleotide away. The conserved phenylalanine or tryptophan normally closing the CDR3 is absent here, so this likely arose from a read error.

Time point: pre-sensitization, week 0. Regarding treatment: therapeutic diphenylcyclopropenone sensitization with weekly scalp DPC. The study drew its donors from alopecia patients who were 18 to 70 years old and suitable for DPC. CDR1 and CDR2 from the germline V gene are SGHRS and YFSETQ. V gave up 4 bases and J gave up 1 base; unmatched junction bases: 12. The CDR3 is made up of 17 amino acids. Single cDNA molecules in the library carried unique molecular identifiers attached during preparation. TCRdb ran MiXCR on the RACE reads and lists one entry per CDR3 protein. Of about 300,000 distinct CDR3 sequences listed, 5.5% were seen once; the top ten hold about 7.7%.

The chain recombines TRBV5-1 with TRBJ1-1; 8 bases align to TRBD1. This sequence originates from a woman aged 18-30 years with alopecia areata. Some clones in this sample may be carry-over from other donors' samples. This material consisted of whole blood, taken in connection with sensitization to the hapten diphenylcyclopropenone (DPC). The CDR3 loop reads CASSQASGGVWNTEAFS. Written as DNA, the CDR3 is TGCGCCAGCAGCCAAGCATCAGGGGGCGTATGGAACACTGAAGCTTTCTCT.